Included here is one T cell receptor (beta chain) sequence, with context. Its antigen is unknown. Qualities for individual bases were not recorded, and no much larger clone is one base off. This entry comes from a study of blood T cell repertoires in COVID-19 (dated by TCRdb to the early 2020s). Study-level background: Samples from collaborators originated in the United States, Italy and Spain and spanned both the acute and convalescent phases of COVID-19. The samples were drawn from two sources: the first 160 participants of the ongoing ImmuneRACE study, and over 950 subjects contributed by 6 global collaborators. Nearly every sample came with metadata listing a de-identified subject ID, COVID-19 status, age in years and sex. The prospective study material was composed of cDNA or gDNA derived from T cells, B-cell-depleted T cells, or PBMCs. Where available, HLA class I and class II types were taken from metadata supplied by the sample provider and were not determined by assay-based typing. Deeply sampled blood TCRbeta repertoires from subjects exposed to, actively infected with, or recovered from COVID-19 were included in the dataset. The repertoires were released in a freely available public database intended as a resource for research on the immune response to SARS-CoV-2.

The immunoSEQ Assay, a bias-controlled multiplex PCR, was used to amplify TCRbeta CDR3 regions from genomic DNA. The original methods were these. The number of nucleated cells in each sample was estimated by amplification of reference gene primers within the assay. To quantify the absolute abundance of each unique TCRbeta CDR3 rearrangement, sequence reads were collapsed and filtered. For each sample, productive Simpson clonality was calculated by taking the square root of Simpson's diversity index across productive rearrangements. TCRdb's version of the immuneACCESS table is confined to in-frame rearrangements and falls short of the full clone set. An unresolved V gene accounts for under half of the shortfall where checked; the remainder is of unknown origin. Clone size and the V and J calls come from that table; the DNA yielded D and trimming. For this sample there are about 280,000 clones; around 90% appear just once. 1.7% of the sample lies in the top ten.

As encoded in the germline V gene (reference sequence), CDR1 is LNHNV while CDR2 is YYDKDF. The V end gives up 4 bases and the J end 5 bases, leaving 18 bases in the junction not matched to a gene. The CDR3 contains 19 residues, cysteine and phenylalanine counted. Only CDR3 DNA remains: 57 bases, in frame from the first base. Participants in the prospective study were enrolled through a virtual design, were aged 18 to 89 years, and lived in roughly 26 United States geographic areas. In the prospective study, cohorts were assigned on the basis of participant-reported clinical history obtained from a screening survey and a study questionnaire. Each participant in the prospective study had whole blood, serum and a nasopharyngeal or oropharyngeal swab collected by mobile phlebotomists. Participants in the prospective study had the option to provide additional blood draws and questionnaires over an approximately 2-month period. Prospective study blood samples were shipped either frozen or at room temperature before DNA extraction.

Overall study results and their limits: The amount of clinical and demographic metadata varied by source and participant and was provided uncurated.

The sample was PBMCs or T cells enriched from blood (not recorded which). The sequence was collected from a young woman with acute COVID-19. The chain employs TRBV15 and TRBJ2-5; a stretch of 11 junction bases matches TRBD2. The CDR3 region reads CATSTSGRLLGANWETQYF. The sequenced DNA: TGTGCCACCAGCACTAGCGGGAGGCTACTGGGGGCAAACTGGGAGACCCAGTACTTC.